At least ten counts were recorded for the clone carrying this TCR beta chain. Antigen specificity is unknown. This entry belongs to a study of cytomegalovirus exposure and HLA in healthy donors. Study-wide results and caveats: Accurate prediction of HLA-A and HLA-B alleles (for most subjects) was reportedly achieved from TCR beta sequences. Most likely, a cluster of highly shared sequence variants arose as a sequencing artifact. Earlier findings revealed that most TCR beta V segments proved productive either about 90% or about 30% of the time.

This PCR relied on a set of 60 Vbeta primers and 13 Jbeta primers. This table comes from immunoSEQ multiplex PCR, and its TCRdb copy is limited to in-frame clones, with some not included. The repertoire includes 110,000 or so clones, 70% to 85% of them detected once, and roughly 2.6% sits in the top ten. The CDR3 is 17 amino acids. The germline V gene encodes CDR1 SGHNT and CDR2 YYREEE (reference sequence). Trimming took 0 bases from V and 0 from J; bases not matched to a gene: 8. This chain uses TRBV5-4 with TRBJ1-1; TRBD1 matches 7 bases. Sequences were obtained from PBMCs. The TCR was taken from a woman aged 18-35 years in good health and CMV-seronegative. The CDR3 nucleotides are TGTGCCAGCAGCTTGGTAGGGGGCGGCGGTATGAACACTGAAGCTTTCTTT. Residues: CASSLVGGGGMNTEAFF. The complete variable domain, with remaining parts taken from reference TRBV5-4 and TRBJ1-1, reads ETGVTQSPTHLIKTRGQQVTLRCSSQSGHNTVSWYQQALGQGPQFIFQYYREEENGRGNFPPRFSGLQFPNYSSELNVNALELDDSALYLCASSLVGGGGMNTEAFFGQGTRLTVV.